Following are 30 T cell receptor beta chains from one sample sequenced in a study of cytomegalovirus exposure and HLA in healthy donors. 60 Vbeta and 13 Jbeta primers were used in PCR. Only in-frame clones appear in the TCRdb table, and some are missing; sequencing was by immunoSEQ multiplex PCR. The sample shows roughly 61,000 clones, around 90% of them seen only once. Sequences were obtained from PBMCs. Receptors were obtained from a young man in good health and CMV-seropositive.

This chain uses TRBV10-2 with TRBJ1-1; 9 bases are a match to TRBD1. Germline V lookup: CDR1 WSHSY, CDR2 SAAADI. The CDR3 has 16 amino acids. V lost 4 bases and J lost 4; bases outside the gene matches: 10. This chain's CDR3 is CASSGTGGKRGTEAFF. CDR3 bases: TGCGCCAGCAGTGGAACAGGGGGCAAACGGGGCACTGAAGCTTTCTTT.

The rearrangement links TRBV11-3 to TRBJ1-2; possibly TRBD1 for D (5 bases). This CDR3 has 14 residues. CDR1 and CDR2 from the germline V gene are SGHNT and YENEEA. V lost 5 bases, J lost 6 bases, and 16 bases lay in between. The CDR3 spells CASSTRQLEDGYTF. CDR3 nucleotide sequence: TGTGCCAGCAGCACCCGACAGTTAGAGGATGGCTACACCTTC.

This clone was seen just once. V usage is TRBV28 and J usage is TRBJ2-7; D gene uncertain. Germline V CDR1 and CDR2: MDHEN, SYDVKM. With 4 bases removed from V and 4 bases from J, the gap between germline ends came to 5 bases. There are 11 residues in the CDR3. The CDR3 DNA is TGTGCCAGCAGTTCCCAATACGAGCAGTACTTC. Translation gives CASSSQYEQYF.

A single count supports this clone. The chain recombines TRBV4-1 with TRBJ2-3; the match to TRBD2 covers 7 bases. The CDR3 is made up of 15 amino acids. Trimming at V came to 4 bases and at J to 3 bases, leaving 7 bases not matched to a gene. CDR1 is MGHRA, CDR2 YSYEKL, per germline. The DNA of the CDR3 is TGCGCCAGCAGCCCCGTCGGGGGGAGAACAGATACGCAGTATTTT. This encodes CASSPVGGRTDTQYF.

This clone was observed once. This sequence joins TRBV19 and TRBJ1-5; D is unclear. The CDR3 contains 13 residues. CDR1 LNHDA and CDR2 SQIVND come from the germline V gene (reference sequence). V was clipped by 0 bases and J by 11 bases, with 11 bases between them. Here the CDR3 DNA reads TGTGCCAGTAGTATAGATATAGAAATAACCCAGCATTTT. It yields the protein CASSIDIEITQHF.

The CDR3 bases are TGTGCCAGCAGCCCGGACGGACAGTATACCGGGGAGCTGTTTTTT. It encodes CASSPDGQYTGELFF. The chain recombines TRBV7-2 with TRBJ2-2; a possible D gene is TRBD1 (6 bases). The CDR3 is made up of 15 amino acids. Germline CDR1 SGHTA, CDR2 FQGNSA. V shed 5 bases and J shed 5 bases, with 15 bases lying between them.

The CDR3 sequence: CASSYSGANYGYTF. Here the CDR3 DNA reads TGTGCCAGTAGTTACTCAGGGGCCAACTATGGCTACACCTTC. The V and J genes are TRBV19 and TRBJ1-2; a weak D match, TRBD1 (6 bases). The V end was cut by 5 bases, the J end by 2 bases, with 12 bases between. This CDR3 spans 14 amino acids. CDR1 and CDR2 (germline): LNHDA, SQIVND (reference sequence).

In this sample, this clone turned up once. The rearrangement links TRBV7-9 to TRBJ1-5; D is unclear. The V end was cut by 3 bases, the J end by 2 bases, with 5 bases between. CDR1 and CDR2 from the germline V gene are SEHNR and FQNEAQ (reference sequence). The CDR3 is 13 residues long. The CDR3 region has the DNA TGTGCCAGCAGCTTCAATGGCAATCAGCCCCAGCATTTT. It specifies CASSFNGNQPQHF.

The chain recombines TRBV28 with TRBJ1-1; TRBD1 is a possible D gene (5 bases). Trimming stripped 3 bases from V and 10 bases from J, with 21 bases between. This CDR3 has 15 residues. Per the germline V gene, CDR1 is MDHEN and CDR2 is SYDVKM. As DNA, the CDR3 is TGTGCCAGCAGTTTTTTGGGCCGTGGGTTGGGGGGAGCTTTCTTT. Encoded protein: CASSFLGRGLGGAFF.

The chain links TRBV5-1 to TRBJ2-5; D perhaps matches TRBD1 (6 bases). The CDR3 spans 15 residues. Germline V gives CDR1 SGHRS, CDR2 YFSETQ. V lost 3 bases, J lost 1 base, and 13 bases lay in between. CDR3 protein: CASSSSGVPQETQYF. CDR3 DNA: TGCGCCAGCAGCTCCTCAGGGGTCCCCCAAGAGACCCAGTACTTC.

The J gene is TRBJ2-3, the V gene TRBV5-1; 8 bases fit TRBD2. The CDR3 has 15 residues. Germline CDR1 is SGHRS and CDR2 is YFSETQ. The V segment lost 1 base and the J segment 6 bases; nucleotides outside the gene matches: 7. The CDR3, as DNA: TGCGCCAGCAGCTTGATAAGCGGGAGCGGGGATACGCAGTATTTT. This codes for CASSLISGSGDTQYF. The full variable domain, in which reference TRBV5-1 and TRBJ2-3 provide the parts outside the CDR3, is KAGVTQTPRYLIKTRGQQVTLSCSPISGHRSVSWYQQTPGQGLQFLFEYFSETQRNKGNFPGRFSGRQFSNSRSEMNVSTLELGDSALYLCASSLISGSGDTQYFGPGTRLTVL.

The chain carries TRBV30 and TRBJ1-5; D is unclear. Trimming stripped 1 base from V and 3 bases from J, with 7 bases between. Per germline, CDR1 GTSNPN and CDR2 SVGIG (reference sequence). The CDR3 has 13 residues. The chain's CDR3 is CAWSGTINQPQHF. CDR3 nucleotides: TGTGCCTGGAGTGGGACTATCAATCAGCCCCAGCATTTT.

The chain recombines TRBV7-9 with TRBJ2-1, with TRBD2 matching 8 bases. The length of the CDR3 is 14 residues. CDR1 is SEHNR and CDR2 is FQNEAQ in the germline V gene (reference sequence). V trimming: 5 bases; J trimming: 0 bases; junction bases outside the gene matches: 0. Here the CDR3 reads CASSTSGSYNEQFF. The CDR3 DNA is TGTGCCAGCAGCACTAGCGGCTCCTACAATGAGCAGTTCTTC.

J is TRBJ2-1 and V is TRBV13; weak D call: TRBD1 (6 bases). V was clipped by 1 base and J by 10 bases, with 14 bases between them. The CDR3 contains 14 residues. The V gene's germline CDR1 is PRHDT and CDR2 FYEKMQ (reference sequence). CDR3 sequence: CASSLDPGAAEQFF. The CDR3 DNA is TGTGCCAGCAGCTTAGACCCAGGGGCGGCCGAGCAGTTCTTC.

The V and J genes are TRBV9 and TRBJ1-1, with D uncertain. The CDR3 extends over 15 amino acids. Germline V gene sequence: CDR1 SGDLS, CDR2 YYNGEE. Between the trimmed V and J ends, which lost 0 bases and 2 bases, there was a span of 11 bases. CDR3 loop: CASSVGKGVNTEAFF. DNA of the CDR3: TGTGCCAGCAGCGTAGGGAAGGGAGTCAACACTGAAGCTTTCTTT.

V is TRBV25-1 and J is TRBJ2-7; possible D gene TRBD2, 7 bases. The V end was cut by 3 bases, the J end by 2 bases, with 14 bases between. The CDR3 totals 15 residues. Germline CDR1 is MGHDK and CDR2 is SYGVNS. CDR3 sequence (DNA): TGTGCCAGCAGTGACTCTCAGGGGAGGGCCTACGAGCAGTACTTC. This sequence encodes CASSDSQGRAYEQYF.

V gene TRBV28 combines with J gene TRBJ1-2; TRBD1 matches 8 bases. The CDR3 length is 14 residues. The V gene's germline CDR1 is MDHEN and CDR2 SYDVKM. The V and J ends lost 3 bases and 3 bases, in that order; junction bases with no gene match: 3. The CDR3 DNA sequence: TGTGCCAGCAGTTTCCCGGACAGGGACTATGGCTACACCTTC. It translates to CASSFPDRDYGYTF.

The rearrangement joins TRBV15 to TRBJ2-7, with D perhaps TRBD2 (6 bases). CDR3 size: 16 residues. Germline V CDR1 and CDR2: LNHNV, YYDKDF (reference sequence). Trimming took off 1 base at V and 4 bases at J, with 17 bases between the two ends. The CDR3 protein is CATSRGGGVGGYEQYF. The CDR3 nucleotides are TGTGCCACCAGCAGAGGAGGAGGGGTCGGGGGTTACGAGCAGTACTTC.

V is TRBV29-1 and J is TRBJ2-1, with TRBD1 matching 9 bases. CDR1 and CDR2 (germline): SQVTM, ANQGSEA. Trimming removed 6 bases from V and 7 bases from J; junction bases left unmatched: 7. The length of the CDR3 is 13 residues. The CDR3 DNA reads as TGCAGCGTCCGGGACAGGGCCCTTAATGAGCAGTTCTTC. Encoded protein: CSVRDRALNEQFF.

This sequence joins TRBV6-5 and TRBJ1-4; D is perhaps TRBD1 (5 bases). V gave up 0 bases and J gave up 7 bases, with 12 bases separating them. The CDR3 spans 15 residues. CDR1 is MNHEY and CDR2 is SVGAGI in the germline V gene. The CDR3 DNA follows: TGTGCCAGCAGTTACTCGGGGGGGTATGGTGAAAAACTGTTTTTT. Its translation is CASSYSGGYGEKLFF.

The chain combines TRBV5-6 with TRBJ2-3; TRBD2 is a possible D gene (6 bases). Germline-derived CDR1 and CDR2 are SGHDT and YYEEEE. V dropped 1 base and J dropped 6 bases, with 9 bases sitting between them. This CDR3 spans 13 amino acids. The CDR3 DNA reads as TGTGCCAGCAGCTTGCAGGGAGGCGATACGCAGTATTTT. Its translation is CASSLQGGDTQYF.

The chain links TRBV7-8 to TRBJ2-3; 13 bases map to TRBD2. Germline V gene sequence: CDR1 SGHVS, CDR2 FQNEAQ. J gave up 2 bases and V 3 bases, and 2 bases lay outside the gene matches. The CDR3 is 16 residues long. The CDR3 bases are TGTGCCAGCAGCTTCGGGACTAGCGGGAACACAGATACGCAGTATTTT. Translated: CASSFGTSGNTDTQYF.

The chain combines TRBV29-1 with TRBJ1-1; the D is unclear. CDR1 is SQVTM, CDR2 ANQGSEA, per germline. The germline V and J ends were trimmed by 2 bases and 5 bases, with 15 bases remaining between them. This CDR3 comprises 14 residues. The CDR3 bases are TGCAGCGTTGAAAACCCCAAGGCGGAAACTGAAGCTTTCTTT. Protein: CSVENPKAETEAFF. Full variable domain (rest looked up from reference TRBV29-1 and TRBJ1-1): SAVISQKPSRDICQRGTSLTIQCQVDSQVTMMFWYRQQPGQSLTLIATANQGSEATYESGFVIDKFPISRPNLTFSTLTVSNMSPEDSSIYLCSVENPKAETEAFFGQGTRLTVV.

The CDR3 is CASSFVQNYGYTF. CDR3 in DNA: TGTGCCAGCAGTTTCGTACAGAACTATGGCTACACCTTC. This chain links TRBV28 with TRBJ1-2; D remains unclear. CDR3 length equals 13 residues. Germline-derived CDR1 and CDR2 are MDHEN and SYDVKM. The germline V and J ends were trimmed by 3 bases and 2 bases, with 7 bases remaining between them.

This clone was counted only a few times. J is TRBJ2-3 and V is TRBV5-4, with 7 bases that match TRBD1. Per germline, CDR1 SGHNT and CDR2 YYREEE (reference sequence). The V and J ends lost 4 bases and 0 bases, in that order; junction bases with no gene match: 5. The CDR3 is made up of 15 amino acids. The CDR3 DNA reads TGTGCCAGCAGCCCCGGGACAGAGAGCACAGATACGCAGTATTTT. Translated, it gives CASSPGTESTDTQYF.

This clone appeared a single time. The chain combines TRBV9 with TRBJ2-3; 8 bases match TRBD1. V lost 1 base to trimming and J lost 6 bases; unmatched junction nucleotides: 4. The germline CDR1 and CDR2 sequences are SGDLS and YYNGEE. The CDR3 has 14 residues. The CDR3, as DNA: TGTGCCAGCAGCGTATTGGACAGGGATGATACGCAGTATTTT. This gives the protein CASSVLDRDDTQYF.

This chain links TRBV6-1 with TRBJ2-7; the D gene is possibly TRBD2 (6 bases). Trimming left V 11 bases short and J 2 bases short, with 13 bases between. The CDR3 length is 12 residues. Germline V gene sequence: CDR1 MNHNS, CDR2 SASEGT. CDR3 bases: TGTGCCCTGAGGACGGGGGCCTACGAGCAGTACTTC. Translating gives CALRTGAYEQYF.

The V gene is TRBV6-6, the J gene TRBJ2-7, with D maybe TRBD2 (6 bases). Looked up from germline, CDR1 is MNHNY and CDR2 is SVGAGI (reference sequence). V was shortened by 0 bases and J by 7 bases, with 16 bases between the two germline ends. The CDR3 totals 15 residues. The CDR3 DNA reads TGTGCCAGCAGTTACTCGACGTCAGGAGGGGAAGAGCAGTACTTC. Translation: CASSYSTSGGEEQYF.

This clone occurred a few times. J is TRBJ2-2 and V is TRBV1; the D call in the table, TRBD1, was not verified against the DNA. TRBV1 is shown as a pseudogene. CDR3 length equals 16 residues. CDR3 region: CTSSQGASQNTGELFF. The CDR3 DNA reads as TGCACCAGCAGCCAAGGGGCCTCTCAGAACACCGGGGAGCTGTTTTTT.

The DNA for the CDR3 is TGTGCCAGCAGCCCTATCCTGACAGGGAGCTATGGCTACACCTTC. Its protein is CASSPILTGSYGYTF. The genes are TRBV5-4 and TRBJ1-2; 7 bases line up with TRBD1. The CDR3 is 15 amino acids. Germline V gene sequence: CDR1 SGHNT, CDR2 YYREEE (reference sequence). Losses at the gene ends were 4 bases for V and 4 bases for J; bases not matched to a gene: 10.